The clone carrying this T cell receptor (beta chain) occurred a few times. Its target is unknown. Germline V gene data show CDR1 as LNHNV and CDR2 as YYDKDF (reference sequence). This CDR3 has 15 amino acids. V was shortened by 9 bases and J by 6 bases, with 20 bases between the two germline ends. This entry is derived from a study of radiotherapy plus CTLA-4 blockade in lung cancer. Study at large: Objective responses arose in approximately 17% of patients, and around 32% experienced disease control. The study, taken as a whole, reports: Together with interferon-beta, which increased in serum after radiation, early dynamic changes in blood T cell clones were reportedly the best predictors of response. In blood, tumor-derived TCR clones expanded after radiotherapy plus ipilimumab.

The repertoire was sequenced with immunoSEQ multiplex PCR; TCRdb's copy has only in-frame clones and lacks some. The table has 65,000 to 85,000 clones, around 74% seen once; the top ten hold more than 8%. The clonotype originates from a human donor with non-small cell lung cancer whose response to radiotherapy plus ipilimumab could not be evaluated. The rearrangement links TRBV15 to TRBJ2-2; D may be TRBD2 (7 bases). This specimen consisted of peripheral blood, obtained from a patient treated with radiotherapy plus ipilimumab. CDR3 sequence reads: CATEDGGGAPGELFF. The CDR3 nucleotides are TGTGCCACGGAGGACGGCGGGGGCGCCCCCGGGGAGCTGTTTTTT. The variable domain in full, with the rest retrieved from reference TRBV15 and TRBJ2-2, is DAMVIQNPRYQVTQFGKPVTLSCSQTLNHNVMYWYQQKSSQAPKLLFHYYDKDFNNEADTPDNFQSRRPNTSFCFLDIRSPGLGDTAMYLCATEDGGGAPGELFFGEGSRLTVL.